A selection of T cell receptor beta chains follows, all from one sample in a study of shared clonotypes between healthy human individuals. The table came from immunoSEQ multiplex PCR; TCRdb's copy has only in-frame clones and leaves some out. Altogether more than 550,000 clones are present, 72% being singletons, with the ten largest covering around 1.7%. Sequenced: memory CD4+ T cells sorted from blood. The origin of the receptors is a woman aged 25-40 years in good health. The CDR3 runs from the conserved cysteine through the conserved F or W. The order of the fields is CDR3 length, J gene, V gene, D gene, clone size, CDR3 DNA, CDR3 protein. The D gene is left open where the match is weak. Only part of the rows carry a size: once, few, many, or a class if the clone is expanded.

16 TRBJ2-4 TRBV28 NA once TGTGCCAGCAGTTTGGGGCCGTACCAGGCCAAAAACATTCAGTACTTC CASSLGPYQAKNIQYF
16 TRBJ2-2 TRBV28 TRBD1 once TGTGCCAGCAGTCCTAGATACAGGGGGCGGACCGGGGAGCTGTTTTTT CASSPRYRGRTGELFF
14 TRBJ1-1 TRBV5-6 NA NA TGTGCCAGCAGCTTGTTAGGAGTAAACACTGAAGCTTTCTTT CASSLLGVNTEAFF
14 TRBJ1-3 TRBV18 NA NA TGTGCCAGCTCACCCAATTCTGCTGGAAACACCATATATTTT CASSPNSAGNTIYF
14 TRBJ2-3 TRBV9 NA NA TGTGCCAGCAGCGTAGCGGACATCACAGATACGCAGTATTTT CASSVADITDTQYF
13 TRBJ2-5 TRBV28 NA once TGTGCCAGCAAGGGCGTTCGGCGAGAGACCCAGTACTTC CASKGVRRETQYF
14 TRBJ2-1 TRBV9 NA NA TGTGCCAGCAGCCCCTTACCCCCGAACAATGAGCAGTTCTTC CASSPLPPNNEQFF
15 TRBJ2-5 TRBV11-2 NA NA TGTGCCAGCAGCTTAGCCCGAAGCTTCCAAGAGACCCAGTACTTC CASSLARSFQETQYF
17 TRBJ1-4 TRBV19 NA NA TGTGCCAGTAGTAATATCAAGCGCCGGGGCCCTAATGAAAAACTGTTTTTT CASSNIKRRGPNEKLFF
14 TRBJ1-2 TRBV4-2 NA NA TGTGCCAGCAGCCACCCTCCCAATCGGGGGGGCTACACCTTC CASSHPPNRGGYTF
12 TRBJ2-4 TRBV10-2 NA NA TGCGCCAGCAGGGCGCCCAAAAACATTCAGTACTTC CASRAPKNIQYF
14 TRBJ2-5 TRBV19 NA few TGTGCCAGTAGTACCCTTAGTGGATCAGAGACCCAGTACTTC CASSTLSGSETQYF
15 TRBJ2-7 TRBV28 NA NA TGTGCCAGCAGTCTAGCCGGGACAAGAGGGGTCGAGCAGTACTTC CASSLAGTRGVEQYF
11 TRBJ2-7 TRBV20-1 NA NA TGCAGTGCTAGTTCTAACTACGAGCAGTACTTC CSASSNYEQYF
13 TRBJ2-2 TRBV6-5 NA NA TGTGCCAGCAGAACCGGGAGAACCGGGGAGCTGTTTTTT CASRTGRTGELFF
16 TRBJ1-2 TRBV4-1 NA NA TGCGCCAGCAGCCAAGATCGGTGGCAGACCCGCTATGGCTACACCTTC CASSQDRWQTRYGYTF
16 TRBJ2-3 TRBV5-1 TRBD2 NA TGCGCCAGCAGCACCGGACTAGCGGAATACACAGATACGCAGTATTTT CASSTGLAEYTDTQYF
15 TRBJ1-2 TRBV28 TRBD1 NA TGTGCCAGCAGCTCCCAGGGGGAGGTAAGGGGAGGCTACACCTTC CASSSQGEVRGGYTF
13 TRBJ2-1 TRBV10-3 NA NA TGTGCCATCAGTGAACCCTGGTACAATGAGCAGTTCTTC CAISEPWYNEQFF